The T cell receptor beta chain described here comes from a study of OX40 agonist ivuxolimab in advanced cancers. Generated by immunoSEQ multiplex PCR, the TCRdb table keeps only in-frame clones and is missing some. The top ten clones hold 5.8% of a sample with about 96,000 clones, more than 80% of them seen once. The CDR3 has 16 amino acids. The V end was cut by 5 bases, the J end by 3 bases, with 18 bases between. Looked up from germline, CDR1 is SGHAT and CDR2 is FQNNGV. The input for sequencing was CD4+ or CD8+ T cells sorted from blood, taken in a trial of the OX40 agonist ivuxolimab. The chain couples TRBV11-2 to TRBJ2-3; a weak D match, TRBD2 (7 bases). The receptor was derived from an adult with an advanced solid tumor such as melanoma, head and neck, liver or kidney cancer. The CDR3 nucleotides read TGTGCCAGCAGCATAGGTTTGGGGGGGCCGACAGATACGCAGTATTTT. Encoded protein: CASSIGLGGPTDTQYF.